Shown below are 27 T cell receptor beta chains from a single sample sequenced in a study of monozygotic twins with inflammatory bowel disease. TCRdb re-called the 5' RACE reads; every CDR3 protein appears as one record, without DNA. The table for this sample gives about 300,000 distinct CDR3 sequences. Material: blood. These receptors came from a human donor with ulcerative colitis or Crohn's disease, or a healthy co-twin of an affected twin (not recorded which).

This sequence joins TRBV30 and TRBJ2-2. Germline CDR1 is GTSNPN and CDR2 is SVGIG (reference sequence). This CDR3 has 13 amino acids. This CDR3 reads CAWSVANTGELFF.

The J gene is TRBJ2-7, the V gene TRBV7-2. This CDR3 spans 15 amino acids. Per germline, CDR1 SGHTA and CDR2 FQGNSA. The CDR3: CASSLGAGGFYEQYF.

This sequence joins TRBV19 and TRBJ2-1. This CDR3 region has 12 residues. The germline CDR1 and CDR2 sequences are LNHDA and SQIVND (reference sequence). The CDR3 protein is CASSSNSNEQFF.

V is TRBV20-1 and J is TRBJ1-1. The CDR3 sequence is 16 residues long. In germline, CDR1 is DFQATT, CDR2 SNEGSKA (reference sequence). CDR3 region: CSAREVGKSLGTEAFF.

V gene TRBV6-1 combines with J gene TRBJ2-2; the TCRdb D gene call, TRBD1, has no DNA to confirm it. From germline, CDR1 is MNHNS and CDR2 SASEGT. The CDR3 has 16 residues. The CDR3 sequence: CASSVRDRRRTGELFF.

The rearrangement links TRBV6-2 or TRBV6-3 to TRBJ2-1; the TCRdb call, TRBD2, lacks DNA for checking. Per germline, CDR1 MNHEY and CDR2 SVGEGT. The CDR3 is 15 residues long. CDR3 sequence: CASRLVGRSYNEQFF.

CDR3 region: CASSYANRAGNTIYF. The chain employs TRBV6-5 and TRBJ1-3; TCRdb's D gene call, TRBD1, goes unchecked for lack of DNA. This CDR3 spans 15 amino acids. Germline CDR1 reads MNHEY; CDR2 reads SVGAGI.

The chain has TRBV5-1 and TRBJ1-5. Per the germline V gene, CDR1 is SGHRS and CDR2 is YFSETQ. The CDR3 has 13 residues. The CDR3 loop reads CASSLGVNQPQHF.

The rearrangement links TRBV12-3 or TRBV12-4 to TRBJ2-3; the TCRdb call, TRBD2, lacks DNA for checking. CDR3 length: 14 amino acids. This CDR3 reads CASRPGLPTDTQYF.

The chain combines TRBV3-1 with TRBJ2-6; no DNA is available, so the TRBD2 call from TCRdb remains unchecked. Germline CDR1 LGHDT, CDR2 YNNKEL (reference sequence). The CDR3 contains 17 residues. The CDR3 here is CASSQEGRRPGANVLTF.

The genes are TRBV27 and TRBJ2-1; there is no DNA to check the TCRdb D call of TRBD1. Germline values: CDR1 MNHEY, CDR2 SMNVEV (reference sequence). The CDR3 consists of 14 residues. Here the CDR3 reads CASRGQKHYNEQFF.

This chain connects TRBV10-2 to TRBJ2-1; TCRdb outputs TRBD2, but without DNA this stays unchecked. The CDR3 has 19 amino acids. Germline CDR1 and CDR2: WSHSY and SAAADI. The chain's CDR3 is CASSGGLAGGRSSYNEQFF.

V is TRBV7-2 and J is TRBJ1-2; TCRdb selects TRBD1, and the lack of DNA leaves this call unchecked. Germline CDR1 reads SGHTA; CDR2 reads FQGNSA. CDR3 length: 16 amino acids. The CDR3 sequence is CASSLATGRAIGGYTF.

The chain is built from TRBV10-3 and TRBJ2-3. Germline CDR1 ENHRY, CDR2 SYGVKD. This CDR3 comprises 15 residues. The CDR3: CAISDMTVSTDTQYF.

The CDR3 loop is CASSLDPLREAYNEQFF. The chain is built from TRBV11-2 and TRBJ2-1; TCRdb reports TRBD2, a call that lacks DNA to check it against. The germline V gene has CDR1 SGHAT and CDR2 FQNNGV. CDR3 length: 17 amino acids.

This rearrangement joins TRBV10-3 to TRBJ2-3; absent DNA, TCRdb's TRBD2 call cannot be checked. The CDR3 is 18 amino acids. Germline CDR1 and CDR2: ENHRY and SYGVKD. This chain's CDR3 is CAISETRRSSGASGTQYF.

The chain uses TRBV24-1 and TRBJ2-1. There are 12 residues in the CDR3. Germline loops: CDR1 KGHDR, CDR2 SFDVKD. The CDR3 here is CATSDLLEEQFF.

The genes are TRBV3-1 and TRBJ2-5. In germline, CDR1 is LGHDT, CDR2 YNNKEL (reference sequence). This CDR3 is 14 amino acids long. The CDR3 reads CASSRYREQETQYF.

The chain recombines TRBV27 with TRBJ1-5. Germline loops: CDR1 MNHEY, CDR2 SMNVEV (reference sequence). This CDR3 contains 13 residues. The CDR3 sequence: CASSLSDNQPQHF.

V gene TRBV18 combines with J gene TRBJ2-7. Germline V gives CDR1 KGHSH, CDR2 LQKENI. The CDR3 length is 12 residues. The CDR3 loop is CASSLRQDEQYF.

The chain is built from TRBV5-5 and TRBJ2-2; the TRBD1 assignment by TCRdb is unverifiable without DNA. The CDR3 has 15 amino acids. Germline loops: CDR1 SGHKS, CDR2 YYEKEE (reference sequence). The CDR3 sequence is CASSLTTGSTGELFF.

CDR3 sequence: CASSYDRGYYGYTF. The chain recombines TRBV5-1 with TRBJ1-2; checking the TCRdb D call of TRBD1 is not possible without DNA. CDR3 length: 14 residues. The V gene's germline CDR1 is SGHRS and CDR2 YFSETQ.

This chain joins TRBV12-3 or TRBV12-4 and TRBJ1-5. The length of the CDR3 is 14 residues. The CDR3 sequence is CASSEGPRGQPQHF.

The chain is built from TRBV7-6 and TRBJ1-1. Germline V gene lookup returns CDR1 SGHVS and CDR2 FNYEAQ. This CDR3 has 17 amino acids. CDR3 region: CASSSYIRKFMNTEAFF.

The chain has TRBV28 and TRBJ2-1; TCRdb picks TRBD2, but there is no DNA to check that call. Germline values: CDR1 MDHEN, CDR2 SYDVKM. The CDR3 length is 15 residues. The CDR3 sequence: CASSARLAGVNEQFF. Looking up the rest from reference TRBV28 and TRBJ2-1 gives the full variable domain: DVKVTQSSRYLVKRTGEKVFLECVQDMDHENMFWYRQDPGLGLRLIYFSYDVKMKEKGDIPEGYSVSREKKERFSLILESASTNQTSMYLCASSARLAGVNEQFFGPGTRLTVL.

The chain joins TRBV10-3 to TRBJ2-7. CDR1 and CDR2 from the germline V gene are ENHRY and SYGVKD. The length of the CDR3 is 13 residues. CDR3 loop: CAISESQLYEQYF.

V and J are TRBV12-3 or TRBV12-4 and TRBJ2-2; TCRdb's D call, TRBD1, is unchecked because there is no DNA. CDR3 length: 16 residues. The CDR3 here is CASSWRTGGFFGELFF.